Following are 26 T cell receptor beta chains from one sample sequenced in a study of OX40 agonist ivuxolimab in advanced cancers. Produced via immunoSEQ multiplex PCR; TCRdb's table is partial and in-frame only. The sample consists of about 47,000 clones, roughly 87% of them appearing once. The specimen comprised CD4+ or CD8+ T cells sorted from blood, sampled in a trial of the OX40 agonist ivuxolimab. These receptors all come from an adult with an advanced solid tumor such as melanoma, head and neck, liver or kidney cancer.

This chain links TRBV20-1 with TRBJ2-1; D ambiguous. V lost 6 bases, J lost 3 bases, and 6 bases lay in between. CDR1 and CDR2 from the germline V gene are DFQATT and SNEGSKA (reference sequence). The CDR3 length is 11 residues. The CDR3 sequence is CSAENYNEQFF. The CDR3 nucleotides read TGCAGTGCCGAAAACTACAATGAGCAGTTCTTC.

The V and J genes are TRBV6-6 and TRBJ1-2; 8 bases are a match to TRBD1. Trimming cost V 8 bases and J 7 bases; bases outside gene matches: 6. The CDR3 has 12 residues. Germline V lookup: CDR1 MNHNY, CDR2 SVGAGI (reference sequence). CDR3 residues: CASQQGDGGYTF. Written as DNA, the CDR3 is TGTGCCAGCCAACAGGGGGACGGTGGCTACACCTTC.

About this clone itself: The DNA is left out, because the CDR3 cannot be placed on it with certainty; the CDR3 is given as TCRdb lists it. This CDR3 is CASSTSGGRNTEAFF. The V call is TRBV6-6, the J call TRBJ1-1. Per germline, CDR1 MNHNY and CDR2 SVGAGI (reference sequence). From its first to its last residue, the CDR3 has 15 amino acids.

The chain links TRBV12-2 to TRBJ1-5; the D call of TRBD1 is as the table states it, not checked on the DNA. TRBV12-2 is shown as a pseudogene. This CDR3 has 16 residues. The CDR3 protein is CASRRRTVYSNQPQHF. The CDR3 DNA is TGTGCAAGTCGCCGAAGGACAGTTTATAGCAATCAGCCCCAGCATTTT.

With respect to this clone: No conserved phenylalanine or tryptophan is present at the end of the CDR3, so a read error is the likely explanation. This chain connects TRBV28 to TRBJ1-5, with a possible D match to TRBD1 (5 bases). Looked up from germline, CDR1 is MDHEN and CDR2 is SYDVKM. With 4 bases removed from V and 6 bases from J, the gap between germline ends came to 16 bases. The length of the CDR3 is 15 residues. The CDR3, as DNA: TGTGCCAGCAGTTCGCCGCACAGGTTCGGTCAGCCCCAGCATCTT. Translating gives CASSSPHRFGQPQHL.

The V call is TRBV6-4, the J call TRBJ1-2, with a tentative D call TRBD1 (5 bases). Germline CDR1 is MRHNA and CDR2 is SNTAGT. The CDR3 totals 15 residues. Trimming took 4 bases from V and 0 from J, leaving 12 bases between them. The CDR3 region has the DNA TGTGCCAGCAGTGCTTATCTGGGACCTAACTATGGCTACACCTTC. It specifies CASSAYLGPNYGYTF.

V gene TRBV5-4 combines with J gene TRBJ2-5; no reliable D call. Near its end, the DNA agrees better with TRBJ2-7, so the J call may be wrong. This CDR3 is built from 13 residues. Germline-derived CDR1 and CDR2 are SGHNT and YYREEE (reference sequence). As DNA, the CDR3 is TGTGCCAGCAGCTCCGGGCCCTCCTACGAGCAGTACTTC. Residues: CASSSGPSYEQYF.

CDR3 sequence (DNA): TGTGCCAGTAGTATAGATAGGGTTCAGCCCCAGCATTTT. Amino acid sequence: CASSIDRVQPQHF. The chain has TRBV19 and TRBJ1-5; D not certain. The V gene lost 0 bases and the J gene lost 6 bases, with 6 bases spanning the gap. The germline gives CDR1 LNHDA, CDR2 SQIVND (reference sequence). CDR3 size: 13 residues.

The rearrangement links TRBV6-1 to TRBJ1-5, with no clear D. The CDR3 totals 15 residues. Germline lookup yields CDR1 MNHNS and CDR2 SASEGT. V lost 0 bases to trimming and J lost 1 base, with 7 bases between them. CDR3 sequence: CASSEAQGSNQPQHF. The CDR3 DNA sequence: TGTGCCAGCAGTGAAGCGCAAGGGAGCAATCAGCCCCAGCATTTT.

The chain carries TRBV5-6 and TRBJ2-1; the D gene could be TRBD1 or TRBD2 (6 bases each). Germline CDR1 SGHDT, CDR2 YYEEEE. V dropped 0 bases and J dropped 4 bases, with 14 bases sitting between them. CDR3 length: 16 amino acids. CDR3 loop: CASSLVGGNWYNEQFF. In DNA form, the CDR3 reads TGTGCCAGCAGCTTGGTAGGGGGGAATTGGTACAATGAGCAGTTCTTC.

The genes are TRBV5-6 and TRBJ1-1, with 8 bases matching TRBD1. The length of the CDR3 is 14 residues. The V and J ends lost 1 base and 4 bases, in that order; junction bases with no gene match: 3. Germline CDR1 is SGHDT and CDR2 is YYEEEE. Here the CDR3 DNA reads TGTGCCAGCAGCTTGAACAGGGGGGTCACTGAAGCTTTCTTT. Protein sequence: CASSLNRGVTEAFF.

The chain links TRBV13 to TRBJ2-7; 9 bases are a match to TRBD2. The CDR3 length is 15 residues. The V gene's germline CDR1 is PRHDT and CDR2 FYEKMQ (reference sequence). The ends lost 0 bases at V and 3 bases at J; junction bases unmatched: 3. Written as DNA, the CDR3 is TGTGCCAGCAGCTTAGGGCGGGAGGGCCTCTACGAGCAGTACTTC. Its translation: CASSLGREGLYEQYF.

This sequence joins TRBV7-2 and TRBJ2-7, with D uncertain. Germline CDR1 and CDR2: SGHTA and FQGNSA. The length of the CDR3 is 14 residues. Trimming left V 2 bases short and J 0 bases short, with 8 bases between. CDR3 coding DNA: TGTGCCAGCAGCTTAACACAGAGCTCCTACGAGCAGTACTTC. This sequence encodes CASSLTQSSYEQYF.

The V call is TRBV25-1, the J call TRBJ1-2; D gene uncertain. The CDR3 spans 13 residues. Germline values: CDR1 MGHDK, CDR2 SYGVNS. V lost 2 bases and J lost 3, with 7 bases in between. For the CDR3, the DNA is TGTGCCAGCAGTGAAGGCCGATACTATGGCTACACCTTC. Encoded protein: CASSEGRYYGYTF.

CDR3 sequence reads: CASSPTGTSGRDLAKNIQYF. CDR3 in DNA: TGTGCCAGCAGCCCAACCGGGACTAGCGGGCGAGACCTAGCCAAAAACATTCAGTACTTC. The chain has TRBV11-3 and TRBJ2-4; TRBD2 aligns across 12 bases. This CDR3 has 20 amino acids. V lost 5 bases, J lost 0 bases, and 14 bases stayed unmatched. The germline V gene has CDR1 SGHNT and CDR2 YENEEA.

This chain joins TRBV5-5 and TRBJ1-1, with a possible D match to TRBD1 (5 bases). V lost 2 bases and J lost 8, with 13 bases in between. Germline values: CDR1 SGHKS, CDR2 YYEKEE (reference sequence). CDR3 length: 13 amino acids. CDR3 bases: TGTGCCAGCAGCTTAGGGACTGACTTCGAAGCTTTCTTT. Translated: CASSLGTDFEAFF.

The chain carries TRBV7-9 and TRBJ2-7; 9 bases are shared with TRBD1. V lost 4 bases to trimming and J lost 2 bases; unmatched junction nucleotides: 9. Germline CDR1 and CDR2: SEHNR and FQNEAQ (reference sequence). CDR3 size: 16 residues. The CDR3 nucleotides read TGTGCCAGCAGCTCGCACCGGGACAGGGTTCCCTACGAGCAGTACTTC. Translated: CASSSHRDRVPYEQYF.

The V and J genes are TRBV18 and TRBJ1-1; perhaps TRBD1 as D (5 bases). This CDR3 is built from 17 residues. Germline lookup yields CDR1 KGHSH and CDR2 LQKENI. V lost 1 base and J lost 0, with 15 bases in between. The CDR3 here is CASSPHQGRGLNTEAFF. DNA of the CDR3: TGTGCCAGCTCACCACATCAGGGCCGGGGGTTGAACACTGAAGCTTTCTTT.

The V and J genes are TRBV6-5 and TRBJ2-1; no firm D call. V was trimmed by 5 bases and J by 10 bases, leaving 15 bases between them. Looked up from germline, CDR1 is MNHEY and CDR2 is SVGAGI. This CDR3 contains 13 residues. The CDR3 region is CASSGYALGEQFF. The DNA for the CDR3 is TGTGCCAGCAGTGGCTACGCTCTGGGCGAGCAGTTCTTC.

This chain joins TRBV10-2 and TRBJ2-3; D is undetermined. Trimming took 5 bases from V and 6 from J, leaving 6 bases between them. The CDR3 loop spans 11 amino acids. In germline, CDR1 is WSHSY, CDR2 SAAADI. The CDR3 here is CASSNPDTQYF. In nucleotides, the CDR3 is TGCGCCAGCAGTAACCCCGATACGCAGTATTTT.

A few counts support this clone. The V and J genes are TRBV6-5 and TRBJ2-7, with D unclear. V was shortened by 8 bases and J by 0 bases, with 8 bases between the two germline ends. CDR1 is MNHEY, CDR2 SVGAGI, per germline. This CDR3 spans 12 amino acids. CDR3 sequence (DNA): TGTGCCAGCGCCACCCCCTCCTACGAGCAGTACTTC. As protein: CASATPSYEQYF.

This clone came up a few times. The chain recombines TRBV7-3 with TRBJ2-2, with 10 bases matching TRBD1. Germline V gives CDR1 SGHTA, CDR2 FQGTGA. V lost 5 bases, J lost 5 bases, and 5 bases stayed unmatched. The CDR3 is made up of 15 amino acids. The CDR3 bases are TGTGCCAGCAGCGCGACAGGGGGCGATACCGGGGAGCTGTTTTTT. Amino acid sequence: CASSATGGDTGELFF.

This chain links TRBV6-4 with TRBJ2-2, with a possible D match to TRBD2 (5 bases). Trimming stripped 6 bases from V and 3 bases from J, with 20 bases between. Germline V gene data show CDR1 as MRHNA and CDR2 as SNTAGT. This CDR3 has 17 amino acids. In DNA, the CDR3 is TGTGCCAGCAGCCTAAACCGGGCCCCGAGGGACACCGGGGAGCTGTTTTTT. This encodes CASSLNRAPRDTGELFF.

V is TRBV9 and J is TRBJ2-7; D may be TRBD2 (5 bases). CDR3 size: 15 residues. V was cut by 0 bases and J by 5 bases, with 15 bases left in between. The germline V gene has CDR1 SGDLS and CDR2 YYNGEE. CDR3 nucleotide sequence: TGTGCCAGCAGCGTAGGCTCGGGGTGGAGGAACGAGCAGTACTTC. This codes for CASSVGSGWRNEQYF.

The rearrangement uses TRBV4-1 and TRBJ2-1; D is undetermined. Trimming removed 4 bases from V and 1 base from J, with 14 bases in between. Germline V gene data show CDR1 as MGHRA and CDR2 as YSYEKL. This CDR3 is built from 16 residues. The CDR3 DNA is TGCGCCAGCAGCCCCTCTCCTAGTAAATCCTACAATGAGCAGTTCTTC. It encodes CASSPSPSKSYNEQFF.

The chain has TRBV9 and TRBJ2-3, with D possibly being TRBD2 (6 bases). The CDR3 is 17 amino acids. V shed 3 bases and J shed 2 bases, with 19 bases lying between them. From germline, CDR1 is SGDLS and CDR2 YYNGEE. The CDR3 nucleotides are TGTGCCAGCAGCGGGCACTCTAGCGCGACGGTCACAGATACGCAGTATTTT. Residues: CASSGHSSATVTDTQYF.